Sequencing of this T cell receptor (beta chain) was carried out in a study of molecular identifiers for immune sequencing clone quantification. The use of previously described methods and listed TCR primers produced the bulk TCR libraries. In TCRdb, the PCR reads were re-called with MiXCR into one record per CDR3 protein. The sample holds about 65,000 distinct CDR3 sequences, under 20% seen once. Trimming removed 5 bases from V and 1 base from J, with 9 bases in between. CDR1 and CDR2 from the germline V gene are LNHDA and SQIVND (reference sequence). This CDR3 is built from 13 residues. Source material for naive CD8 libraries was roughly 20,000 to 1,100,000 sorted cells, with 10%, 30% or 50% RNA.

This clonotype originated in a human donor in good health. Some libraries in this study had Jurkat cell RNA spiked in. The rearrangement uses TRBV19 and TRBJ2-7; no clear D gene. The sample taken for sequencing was naive CD8+ T cells from blood, with Jurkat cell RNA spiked in. The subset is: FACS-sorted CD8+CD4-CCR7+CD45RA+ naive T cells. This CDR3 is CASSPTQSYEQYF. In DNA form, the CDR3 reads TGTGCCAGTAGTCCGACACAATCCTACGAGCAGTACTTC.